This is a list of T cell receptor beta chains from one sample in a study of CD8 T cells in Susac syndrome. TCRdb re-called the immunoSEQ multiplex PCR reads through MiXCR, storing one row per CDR3 protein. Of about 140,000 distinct CDR3 sequences in the sample, over 90% were seen once. Sequenced material: CD4+ T cells from PBMCs. These receptors were collected from a human donor with Susac syndrome. The CDR3 runs from the conserved cysteine through the conserved F or W. A D gene is named only where the DNA matches it firmly. Some rows have no size entry. The others give once, few or many, or a class for an expanded clone.

CSAAGQGTYEQYF,TGCAGTGCAGCCGGACAGGGGACCTACGAGCAGTACTTC,TRBV20-1,NA,TRBD1,TRBJ2-7
CASSPAHF,TGTGCCAGCAGCCCTGCACACTTC,TRBV3-1,NA,NA,TRBJ2-5
CSAQTRTGAYEQYF,TGCAGTGCCCAGACCCGGACAGGGGCCTACGAGCAGTACTTC,TRBV20-1,NA,TRBD1,TRBJ2-7
CSARVAVVGGKQYF,TGCAGTGCTAGAGTAGCGGTAGTCGGTGGTAAGCAGTACTTC,TRBV20-1,NA,NA,TRBJ2-7
CASSQRAETSTDTQYF,TGCGCCAGCAGCCAACGAGCGGAAACTAGCACAGATACGCAGTATTTT,TRBV4-1,NA,NA,TRBJ2-3
CASSRGTDTQYF,TGTGCCAGCAGCCGGGGGACCGATACGCAGTATTTT,TRBV27,few,NA,TRBJ2-3
CSVELTISGDYEQYF,TGCAGCGTTGAATTAACCATTTCAGGGGACTACGAGCAGTACTTC,TRBV29-1,NA,NA,TRBJ2-7
CSARYGAGASYEQYF,TGCAGCGCCCGTTACGGGGCAGGGGCCTCCTACGAGCAGTACTTC,TRBV29-1,NA,NA,TRBJ2-7
CATSRSLDRANVLTF,TGTGCCACCAGCAGATCGCTGGACAGGGCCAACGTCCTGACTTTC,TRBV15,NA,NA,TRBJ2-6
CSVVYRRAGGISEQYF,TGCAGCGTTGTGTATAGGAGGGCAGGGGGCATAAGCGAGCAGTACTTC,TRBV29-1,once,TRBD1,TRBJ2-7
CASSRAGQRYNEQFF,TGTGCCAGCAGTCGTGCGGGACAGCGATACAATGAGCAGTTCTTC,TRBV28,NA,NA,TRBJ2-1
CASSRGGLVSDTQYF,TGTGCCAGCAGTCGAGGGGGACTAGTGTCAGATACGCAGTATTTT,TRBV12-3/TRBV12-4,NA,TRBD2,TRBJ2-3
CASSLANAGIHEQYF,TGTGCCAGCAGTTTAGCTAACGCAGGGATCCACGAGCAGTACTTC,TRBV12-3/TRBV12-4,NA,NA,TRBJ2-7
CASSPKESHGYTF,TGTGCCAGCAGCCCAAAGGAGAGCCATGGCTACACCTTC,TRBV7-9,once,NA,TRBJ1-2
CSARRLLGTEAFF,TGCAGTGCTAGACGCTTACTGGGGACTGAAGCTTTCTTT,TRBV20-1,NA,NA,TRBJ1-1
CASSKMGGRGLYEQYF,TGCGCCAGCAGCAAGATGGGGGGTAGGGGTCTCTACGAGCAGTACTTC,TRBV5-1,NA,NA,TRBJ2-7
CASSLRQLGGETQYF,TGTGCCAGCAGCTTGAGGCAGCTGGGAGGAGAGACCCAGTACTTC,TRBV5-6,once,NA,TRBJ2-5
CSIGDRVDYGYTF,TGCAGCATTGGGGACAGGGTTGACTATGGCTACACCTTC,TRBV29-1,NA,TRBD1,TRBJ1-2
CASSEGLYSVF,TGTGCCAGCAGCGAAGGACTCTACAGTGTCTTC,TRBV28,once,NA,TRBJ2-1
CASSSWTGGYNEQFF,TGTGCCAGCAGCTCCTGGACAGGGGGGTACAATGAGCAGTTCTTC,TRBV7-2,NA,TRBD1,TRBJ2-1
CASSRTSGGRSYEQYF,TGTGCCAGCAGCCGGACTAGCGGGGGGCGTTCCTACGAGCAGTACTTC,TRBV7-2,NA,TRBD2,TRBJ2-7
CASETGTGVNEQFF,TGCGCCAGTGAAACGGGGACAGGGGTCAATGAGCAGTTCTTC,TRBV5-1,NA,TRBD1,TRBJ2-1
CASSSPTPGVYGYTF,TGCGCCAGCAGCTCACCGACCCCGGGAGTCTATGGCTACACCTTC,TRBV5-1,NA,NA,TRBJ1-2
CSVRTSSSYEQYF,TGCAGTGTGCGGACTAGCTCTTCCTACGAGCAGTACTTC,TRBV20-1,NA,TRBD2,TRBJ2-7
CASTRGGGNSYEQYF,TGTGCCAGCACCAGAGGCGGAGGAAACTCCTACGAGCAGTACTTC,TRBV7-2,NA,NA,TRBJ2-7
CASSPTVQGETQYF,TGCGCCAGCAGCCCGACCGTACAGGGGGAGACCCAGTACTTC,TRBV4-1,NA,TRBD1,TRBJ2-5
CSVENRIAENTEAFF,TGCAGCGTTGAAAACAGGATAGCCGAGAACACTGAAGCTTTCTTT,TRBV29-1,NA,NA,TRBJ1-1
CASSQDLAQIQYF,TGTGCCAGCAGCCAAGATCTTGCCCAGATTCAGTACTTC,TRBV14,NA,NA,TRBJ2-4
CSAATGLADEQYF,TGCAGTGCTGCGACAGGGTTGGCGGACGAGCAGTACTTC,TRBV20-1,NA,TRBD1,TRBJ2-7
CATAQGDYGGYTF,TGTGCCACCGCCCAGGGGGATTATGGTGGCTACACCTTC,TRBV24-1,NA,TRBD1,TRBJ1-2
CSVEDPGTSGRETQYF,TGCAGCGTTGAAGACCCGGGGACTAGCGGGAGAGAGACCCAGTACTTC,TRBV29-1,NA,TRBD2,TRBJ2-5
CASSLGGLNAFF,TGTGCCAGCAGCCTAGGGGGGCTTAACGCTTTCTTT,TRBV3-1,NA,NA,TRBJ1-1
CASSQDLVAGLYGYTF,TGCGCCAGCAGCCAAGATCTAGTAGCCGGGCTTTACGGCTACACCTTC,TRBV4-3,NA,NA,TRBJ1-2
CASSSTSLKELFF,TGTGCCAGCAGCTCGACTAGCCTTAAAGAGCTGTTTTTT,TRBV5-6,NA,TRBD2,TRBJ2-2
CAWSQGTYYEQYF,TGTGCCTGGAGTCAAGGGACTTACTACGAGCAGTACTTC,TRBV30,NA,NA,TRBJ2-7
CASSRAWGASDEQFF,TGTGCCAGCAGTCGGGCGTGGGGCGCCAGCGATGAGCAGTTCTTC,TRBV3-1,NA,NA,TRBJ2-1
CASSALQGTNQPQHF,TGTGCCAGCAGCGCGTTACAGGGAACAAATCAGCCCCAGCATTTT,TRBV9,NA,NA,TRBJ1-5
CASRPDRFWDSPLHF,TGTGCCAGCAGGCCCGACAGGTTTTGGGATTCACCCCTCCACTTT,TRBV7-8,NA,NA,TRBJ1-6
CASGPGLEHEQFF,TGCGCCAGCGGACCGGGACTTGAACATGAGCAGTTCTTC,TRBV5-1,NA,NA,TRBJ2-1
CAISEEPLGIQYF,TGTGCCATCAGTGAAGAGCCGTTGGGCATTCAGTACTTC,TRBV10-3,NA,NA,TRBJ2-4
CAWTGGSGYTF,TGTGCCTGGACAGGGGGCTCGGGCTACACCTTC,TRBV30,NA,TRBD1,TRBJ1-2
CATSDFSGHEQFF,TGTGCCACCAGTGATTTTTCCGGTCATGAGCAGTTCTTC,TRBV24-1,NA,NA,TRBJ2-1
CASSDSERSRTQYF,TGTGCCAGCAGTGATAGTGAAAGGTCCAGGACCCAGTACTTC,TRBV2,NA,NA,TRBJ2-5
CASREGTGEQFF,TGTGCCAGCAGGGAAGGGACTGGTGAGCAGTTCTTC,TRBV12-3/TRBV12-4,NA,NA,TRBJ2-1
CASSLGRTDGEAFF,TGTGCCAGCAGCTTGGGACGGACGGACGGTGAAGCTTTCTTT,TRBV5-6,NA,NA,TRBJ1-1